One and the same sample provided the 32 T cell receptor beta chains below, sequenced in a study of graft-versus-host responses after intestinal transplantation. Their antigens remain unidentified. TCRdb's table, derived via immunoSEQ multiplex PCR, lists solely in-frame clones and lacks some. The data show 90,000 to 95,000 clones, 90% to 95% seen once. Sequenced here: unstimulated CD8+ T cells sorted from spleen or lymph node cells, sampled before intestinal transplant. These receptor sequences come from a human donor who received an intestinal transplant.

This chain connects TRBV23-1 to TRBJ2-1; no definite D call. TRBV23-1 has ORF status, its function being uncertain. The CDR3 is 13 amino acids. The V and J ends lost 3 bases and 4 bases respectively, with 7 bases between them. The CDR3 DNA sequence: TGCGCCAGCAGTCAGCGGCAGTACAATGAGCAGTTCTTC. Translating it yields CASSQRQYNEQFF.

V and J are TRBV27 and TRBJ2-7, with 9 nucleotides matching TRBD1. The CDR3 is 15 residues long. The V gene end was trimmed by 0 bases and the J gene end by 4 bases; junction bases not matched to a gene: 4. Germline CDR1 and CDR2: MNHEY and SMNVEV (reference sequence). DNA for the CDR3: TGTGCCAGCAGTTTATCGGGGACAGGGTATTACGAGCAGTACTTC. This encodes CASSLSGTGYYEQYF.

The chain recombines TRBV13 with TRBJ2-7, with 9 bases matching TRBD1. The germline gives CDR1 PRHDT, CDR2 FYEKMQ (reference sequence). The CDR3 totals 16 residues. Trimming cost V 4 bases and J 1 base; bases outside gene matches: 8. The CDR3 bases are TGTGCCAGCAGCTCTCCGGGACAGGGAATGTCCTACGAGCAGTACTTC. This encodes CASSSPGQGMSYEQYF.

V is TRBV7-9 and J is TRBJ2-3; no reliable D call. CDR1 is SEHNR and CDR2 is FQNEAQ in the germline V gene (reference sequence). Trimming removed 7 bases from V and 2 bases from J, with 13 bases in between. CDR3 size: 14 residues. CDR3 coding DNA: TGTGCCAGCAACTCACCACAGACCACAGATACGCAGTATTTT. Amino acids: CASNSPQTTDTQYF.

CDR3 sequence (DNA): TGTGCCAGCATAGAAGACGGGAGGGTCGACAATGAGCAGTTCTTC. It translates to CASIEDGRVDNEQFF. The chain couples TRBV7-8 to TRBJ2-1; 8 bases are shared with TRBD2. Germline assignment: CDR1 SGHVS and CDR2 FQNEAQ. The CDR3 length is 15 residues. The ends lost 7 bases at V and 5 bases at J; junction bases unmatched: 10.

Here the CDR3 DNA reads TGTGCCAGCAGCAAAGTGAGGAGCGGGGTATCCTACAATGAGCAGTTCTTC. This gives the protein CASSKVRSGVSYNEQFF. The gene calls are TRBV21-1 and TRBJ2-1; TRBD2, the table's D call, lacks a check against the DNA. TRBV21-1 is recorded as a pseudogene. The CDR3 runs to 17 residues.

The rearrangement joins TRBV7-2 to TRBJ1-1, with a weak D call TRBD1 (6 bases). The V and J ends lost 5 bases and 5 bases respectively, with 9 bases between them. This CDR3 region has 12 residues. Germline CDR1 SGHTA, CDR2 FQGNSA. CDR3 in DNA: TGTGCCAGCAGCGAGGGGGGGACTGAAGCTTTCTTT. Translation gives CASSEGGTEAFF.

The chain employs TRBV28 and TRBJ2-7; D might be TRBD2 (6 bases). Germline V gene data show CDR1 as MDHEN and CDR2 as SYDVKM. Between the trimmed V and J ends, which lost 2 bases and 6 bases, there was a span of 26 bases. The CDR3 is made up of 18 amino acids. CDR3 DNA: TGTGCCAGCAGTTTAAGGATCTGGGTAGGGACTGGTGGGTTCGAGCAGTACTTC. Translation gives CASSLRIWVGTGGFEQYF. Drawing the rest from reference TRBV28 and TRBJ2-7, the complete variable domain is DVKVTQSSRYLVKRTGEKVFLECVQDMDHENMFWYRQDPGLGLRLIYFSYDVKMKEKGDIPEGYSVSREKKERFSLILESASTNQTSMYLCASSLRIWVGTGGFEQYFGPGTRLTVT.

The V and J genes are TRBV7-2 and TRBJ2-7; 7 positions match TRBD1. The CDR3 spans 16 residues. J was trimmed by 2 bases and V by 5 bases; bases with no gene match: 12. Germline V gives CDR1 SGHTA, CDR2 FQGNSA. DNA for the CDR3: TGTGCCAGCAGCACCGGGACAGCCGCCACCCCCTACGAGCAGTACTTC. This sequence encodes CASSTGTAATPYEQYF.

This clone was counted a few times. The J gene is TRBJ1-3, the V gene TRBV19, with D possibly being TRBD1 (5 bases). V was trimmed by 3 bases and J by 0 bases, leaving 9 bases between them. This CDR3 region has 15 residues. Germline V gene lookup returns CDR1 LNHDA and CDR2 SQIVND (reference sequence). This CDR3 reads CASSIWGRSGNTIYF. CDR3 sequence (DNA): TGTGCCAGTAGTATTTGGGGCCGCTCTGGAAACACCATATATTTT.

The gene calls are TRBV19 and TRBJ1-1; 7 bases are a match to TRBD1. The V gene end was trimmed by 4 bases and the J gene end by 7 bases; junction bases not matched to a gene: 9. The germline V gene encodes CDR1 LNHDA and CDR2 SQIVND (reference sequence). The length of the CDR3 is 14 residues. This chain's CDR3 is CASSRDWQGDEAFF. The CDR3 DNA sequence: TGTGCCAGTAGTAGGGATTGGCAGGGGGATGAAGCTTTCTTT.

The CDR3 DNA is TGCGCCAGCAGCCTAGGGGCAGGGGATAATGAAAAACTGTTTTTT. The encoded protein is CASSLGAGDNEKLFF. This rearrangement joins TRBV4-3 to TRBJ1-4; the D gene is possibly TRBD1 (6 bases). The CDR3 runs 15 residues. Trimming stripped 4 bases from V and 4 bases from J, with 13 bases between. Germline V CDR1 and CDR2: LGHNA, YSLEER.

V usage is TRBV7-8 and J usage is TRBJ1-1; possibly TRBD1 for D (5 bases). The ends were cut back, 2 bases at V and 3 bases at J, with 13 bases in the middle. The germline V gene encodes CDR1 SGHVS and CDR2 FQNEAQ. The CDR3 runs 15 residues. The CDR3 spells CASSLRGIGDTEAFF. The CDR3 region has the DNA TGTGCCAGCAGCTTACGGGGGATTGGCGACACTGAAGCTTTCTTT.

The V gene is TRBV5-1, the J gene TRBJ2-7; perhaps TRBD1 as D (5 bases). Germline-derived CDR1 and CDR2 are SGHRS and YFSETQ. The ends were cut back, 4 bases at V and 4 bases at J, with 15 bases in the middle. This CDR3 is 14 amino acids long. CDR3: CASSLTPQGYEQYF. CDR3 nucleotide sequence: TGCGCCAGCAGCCTCACTCCTCAGGGATACGAGCAGTACTTC. The variable domain in full, completed from reference TRBV5-1 and TRBJ2-7, reads KAGVTQTPRYLIKTRGQQVTLSCSPISGHRSVSWYQQTPGQGLQFLFEYFSETQRNKGNFPGRFSGRQFSNSRSEMNVSTLELGDSALYLCASSLTPQGYEQYFGPGTRLTVT.

The J gene is TRBJ2-7, the V gene TRBV6-1; TRBD1 matches 9 bases. The CDR3 is 14 amino acids. Trimming at V came to 5 bases and at J to 4 bases, leaving 6 bases not matched to a gene. Germline V lookup: CDR1 MNHNS, CDR2 SASEGT. CDR3 DNA sequence: TGTGCCAGCAGTATAACAGGGGGCGCGTACGAGCAGTACTTC. Translating it yields CASSITGGAYEQYF.

The chain uses TRBV4-1 and TRBJ1-5, with D possibly TRBD1 on 5 matching bases. From germline, CDR1 is MGHRA and CDR2 YSYEKL. The CDR3 loop spans 18 amino acids. Trimming stripped 0 bases from V and 7 bases from J, with 22 bases between. The CDR3 DNA reads as TGCGCCAGCAGCCAAGAAACGGCCTTGGGAGGGGATGGACAGCCCCAGCATTTT. Its translation: CASSQETALGGDGQPQHF.

The V gene is TRBV10-3, the J gene TRBJ2-7; 14 bases map to TRBD2. CDR3 length: 15 amino acids. Germline CDR1 and CDR2: ENHRY and SYGVKD. The junction had 8 bases not matched to a gene; V was cut back by 7 bases and J by 6 bases. The CDR3: CAIKEGLAGEREQYF. CDR3 DNA: TGTGCCATCAAAGAGGGACTAGCGGGGGAGCGCGAGCAGTACTTC.

The chain employs TRBV10-1 and TRBJ2-1, with 8 positions matching TRBD1. CDR3 size: 15 residues. Germline CDR1 reads WNHNN; CDR2 reads SYGVQD (reference sequence). V lost 6 bases to trimming and J lost 4 bases; unmatched junction nucleotides: 8. This CDR3 reads CASSLGTGEYNEQFF. The CDR3 bases are TGCGCCAGCAGCCTAGGGACAGGAGAGTACAATGAGCAGTTCTTC.

CDR3 sequence reads: CASSSSPGEGTDTQYF. The CDR3 DNA reads TGTGCCAGCAGCAGCAGCCCTGGAGAGGGCACAGATACGCAGTATTTT. This chain connects TRBV11-2 to TRBJ2-3; D ambiguous. CDR3 length: 16 amino acids. The germline CDR1 and CDR2 sequences are SGHAT and FQNNGV. V shed 5 bases and J shed 1 base, with 16 bases lying between them.

The chain uses TRBV19 and TRBJ2-5, with a tentative D call TRBD2 (5 bases). The germline CDR1 and CDR2 sequences are LNHDA and SQIVND (reference sequence). The CDR3 is 15 residues long. V was clipped by 7 bases and J by 1 base, with 16 bases between them. CDR3 DNA sequence: TGTGCCAGTACCTCCTCGAGCGGCCCCCAAGAGACCCAGTACTTC. This codes for CASTSSSGPQETQYF.

V usage is TRBV29-1 and J usage is TRBJ2-1; TRBD2 matches 14 bases. CDR3 size: 16 residues. V lost 6 bases to trimming and J lost 8 bases; unmatched junction nucleotides: 12. Germline CDR1 and CDR2: SQVTM and ANQGSEA. The CDR3 spells CSVGPGTSGSGYEQFF. Here the CDR3 DNA reads TGCAGCGTCGGACCCGGGACTAGCGGGAGTGGTTATGAGCAGTTCTTC.

The gene calls are TRBV6-4 and TRBJ1-1, with no clear D. The CDR3 spans 15 residues. V dropped 6 bases and J dropped 2 bases, with 16 bases sitting between them. Germline CDR1 MRHNA, CDR2 SNTAGT. CDR3 in DNA: TGTGCCAGCAGAGTGGAATCGGAGGGAAACACTGAAGCTTTCTTT. Protein: CASRVESEGNTEAFF.

The count of this clone is one. The CDR3 DNA sequence: TGTGCCAGCAGTTTCGCGACTCTGTCCTACGAGCAGTACTTC. Its protein product is CASSFATLSYEQYF. This chain links TRBV27 with TRBJ2-7; D ambiguous. This CDR3 comprises 14 residues. Germline CDR1 and CDR2: MNHEY and SMNVEV (reference sequence). The V end was cut by 3 bases, the J end by 1 base, with 10 bases between.

The chain has TRBV7-2 and TRBJ1-1; D is ambiguous. V was pared by 1 base and J by 2 bases, with 8 bases between. The CDR3 spans 14 residues. The germline V gene has CDR1 SGHTA and CDR2 FQGNSA. CDR3 protein: CASSLVLINTEAFF. CDR3 DNA: TGTGCCAGCAGCTTAGTACTGATTAACACTGAAGCTTTCTTT.

This clone was seen a few times. The chain carries TRBV10-2 and TRBJ1-5; the D is unclear. The CDR3 has 13 amino acids. In germline, CDR1 is WSHSY, CDR2 SAAADI. The CDR3 DNA is TGCGCATCCACCCCAGGCCTCAATCAGCCCCAGCATTTT. This sequence encodes CASTPGLNQPQHF.

This rearrangement joins TRBV4-3 to TRBJ2-6; TRBD2 might be the D (6 bases). Trimming took 4 bases from V and 2 from J, leaving 9 bases between them. The length of the CDR3 is 15 residues. CDR1 and CDR2 from the germline V gene are LGHNA and YSLEER. The CDR3 sequence is CASSPPGAGANVLTF. CDR3 sequence (DNA): TGCGCCAGCAGCCCGCCGGGAGCTGGGGCCAACGTCCTGACTTTC.

The rearrangement uses TRBV9 and TRBJ1-6; D is perhaps TRBD1 (5 bases). The V gene lost 4 bases and the J gene lost 9 bases, with 11 bases spanning the gap. This CDR3 spans 13 amino acids. Germline CDR1 is SGDLS and CDR2 is YYNGEE. The CDR3 region is CASSPTGGSPLHF. CDR3 DNA sequence: TGTGCCAGCAGCCCAACGGGGGGTTCACCCCTCCACTTT.

The chain combines TRBV5-6 with TRBJ1-1, with a tentative D call TRBD1 (6 bases). The germline V gene encodes CDR1 SGHDT and CDR2 YYEEEE. V was pared by 4 bases and J by 3 bases, with 10 bases between. The CDR3 has 13 amino acids. CDR3 nucleotide sequence: TGTGCCAGCAGCGTACAGGGCTACACTGAAGCTTTCTTT. This encodes CASSVQGYTEAFF.

The chain joins TRBV10-2 to TRBJ1-6, with a possible D match to TRBD1 (6 bases). Germline V gene sequence: CDR1 WSHSY, CDR2 SAAADI. This CDR3 has 13 residues. The V gene lost 7 bases and the J gene lost 5 bases, with 9 bases spanning the gap. The CDR3 region has the DNA TGCGCCAGCAACGAGGGGGATAATTCACCCCTCCACTTT. Translated, it gives CASNEGDNSPLHF.

The chain links TRBV5-1 to TRBJ2-1; 8 bases are shared with TRBD2. This CDR3 contains 17 residues. V lost 0 bases, J lost 0 bases, and 5 bases stayed unmatched. The germline gives CDR1 SGHRS, CDR2 YFSETQ. DNA for the CDR3: TGCGCCAGCAGCTTGGAACTAGCGGAGGTCTCCTACAATGAGCAGTTCTTC. Translating it yields CASSLELAEVSYNEQFF.

The count of this clone is one. V gene TRBV6-1 combines with J gene TRBJ2-3; D is possibly TRBD1 (5 bases). The ends were cut back, 2 bases at V and 4 bases at J, with 10 bases in the middle. This CDR3 contains 14 residues. Looked up from germline, CDR1 is MNHNS and CDR2 is SASEGT. The CDR3 coding sequence is TGTGCCAGCAGTGAATTCTCAGGGTCAGATACGCAGTATTTT. Protein product: CASSEFSGSDTQYF.

This sequence joins TRBV7-8 and TRBJ2-1; 10 bases are shared with TRBD2. Germline lookup yields CDR1 SGHVS and CDR2 FQNEAQ. This CDR3 is 15 amino acids long. Trimming took 5 bases from V and 4 from J; bases not matched to a gene: 5. Here the CDR3 DNA reads TGTGCCAGCAGCGAACGGACTAGCGGTTACAATGAGCAGTTCTTC. Its translation is CASSERTSGYNEQFF.